The rows below give T cell receptor beta chains drawn from one sample of a study of HIV-infected patients and healthy controls. MiXCR, run by TCRdb on the 5' RACE reads, gives a single entry per CDR3 protein. The data contain around 8,600 distinct CDR3 sequences, about 7.3% of them singletons. The specimen was blood, collected before antiretroviral therapy. Receptors originate from an adult with HIV infection. The donor label of this sample is uncertain. Each CDR3 is given with its conserved first and last residue. D genes are given only for firm matches. Not every row has a clone size; where given, it reads once, few, many or a size class.

j_gene	v_gene	d_gene	abundance	CDR3aa
TRBJ1-1	TRBV5-5	NA	many	CASSLDGLDTEAFF
TRBJ1-5	TRBV3-1	TRBD1	many	CASSQGPTGHQPQHF
TRBJ1-1	TRBV29-1	NA	many	CSVGGYTEAFF
TRBJ1-2	TRBV20-1	NA	NA	CSARTGIGDYGYTF
TRBJ1-3	TRBV12-3/TRBV12-4	TRBD1	many	CASRGTGSGNTIYF
TRBJ2-7	TRBV29-1	NA	many	CSVPGREISDYEQYF
TRBJ2-3	TRBV19	TRBD1	few	CASSNRDRGSDTQYF
TRBJ2-3	TRBV11-2	NA	many	CASSLAAGQTTQYF
TRBJ2-4	TRBV4-1	TRBD2	many	CASSQGLAGEAKNIQYF
TRBJ1-2	TRBV4-2	NA	many	CASSQDPISYGYTF
TRBJ2-1	TRBV24-1	NA	many	CATSDFYSLRYNEQFF
TRBJ1-1	TRBV5-1	NA	many	CASSLGGVTEAFF
TRBJ2-5	TRBV4-2	TRBD1	many	CASSQDGQEQETQYF
TRBJ2-1	TRBV13	NA	many	CASSLGLYEQFF
TRBJ1-4	TRBV5-1	NA	many	CASSLGQGGVNEKLFF
TRBJ2-1	TRBV20-1	TRBD2	many	CSAQSGGAWNEQFF
TRBJ2-7	TRBV6-2/TRBV6-3	TRBD1	few	CASRTGTGRYEQYF
TRBJ2-5	TRBV7-6	NA	NA	CASSLVGGTTETQYF
TRBJ2-1	TRBV7-2	NA	few	CASSRFWDGSSYNEQFF
TRBJ2-3	TRBV6-5	TRBD2	many	CASSPLAGTDTQYF
TRBJ2-5	TRBV27	NA	medium-sized	CASSLGSSSQETQYF
TRBJ1-1	TRBV10-2	NA	NA	CASSSSGFRVEAFF
TRBJ1-1	TRBV19	NA	NA	CDSGEKVKTEAFF
TRBJ2-5	TRBV18	NA	NA	CASSPRRQAYQETQYF
TRBJ1-4	TRBV2	TRBD1	many	CASGPGQGLLFF
TRBJ1-1	TRBV6-5	NA	many	CASTHIQQNTEAFF